This T cell receptor (beta chain) was found in a study of blood T cell repertoires in COVID-19. Study context: Samples of COVID-19 (acute and convalescent) were obtained from the United States, Italy and Spain. Sample material is recorded as cDNA or gDNA derived from T cells, B-cell-depleted T cells, or PBMCs.

How the authors handled the data: Scientists estimated how many nucleated cells there were by amplifying reference gene primers. Some clones are missing from TCRdb's copy, which holds only in-frame ones; the method was immunoSEQ multiplex PCR. V and J calls and clone size are as listed in that table; D and trimming were resolved from the DNA. The table lists approximately 240,000 clones, approximately 84% of them singletons. This CDR3 is 15 amino acids long. Looked up from germline, CDR1 is KGHDR and CDR2 is SFDVKD. V was shortened by 4 bases and J by 6 bases, with 15 bases between the two germline ends.

Sequences were obtained from peripheral blood. The sequence came from a man aged 45-65 years who had recovered from COVID-19. The V and J genes are TRBV24-1 and TRBJ2-1; D possibly corresponds to TRBD2 (5 bases). The CDR3 DNA sequence: TGTGCCACCAGTGACCGGGGTGGAAGGGTCAATGAGCAGTTCTTC. Translated, it gives CATSDRGGRVNEQFF.